This T cell receptor beta chain was identified in a study of cytomegalovirus exposure and HLA in healthy donors. Primers for the PCR totalled 60 Vbeta and 13 Jbeta. Libraries were prepared by immunoSEQ multiplex PCR; TCRdb keeps only in-frame clonotypes and omits some of them. Found here are some 120,000 clones, approximately 80% of them singletons; the top ten hold more than 3%. This CDR3 region has 13 residues. The V and J ends lost 3 bases and 7 bases respectively, with 10 bases between them. Germline V gene data show CDR1 as GTSNPN and CDR2 as SVGIG (reference sequence). A note on this clone: Its target is unknown.

Regarding the study as a whole: A highly shared variant cluster was judged a likely technical artifact. Previous analysis showed most TCR beta V segments were productive about 87% or about 30% of the time.

The J gene is TRBJ1-6, the V gene TRBV30; D unresolved. This clonotype was sampled from a male donor in good health and CMV-seronegative. The sequenced sample was PBMCs. CDR3 protein: CAWRNILNSPLHF. CDR3 DNA: TGTGCCTGGAGGAACATTTTAAATTCACCCCTCCACTTT.